This T cell receptor beta chain is drawn from a study of CD4 T cells in relation to SARS-CoV-2 and coronaviruses. Across the study: ViraFEST: roughly 10-day antigen culture of PBMCs, then TCR beta CDR3 sequencing. Study outcomes and limitations: Compared with monoreactive clones, crossreactive clones showed significantly weaker SARS-CoV-2 expansion.

With regard to this clone: Its antigen is currently unknown.

Data came from immunoSEQ multiplex PCR; TCRdb stores just in-frame clones and leaves some out. There are 36,000 or so clones in the sample; just over 75% occur only once, and less than 3% lies in the top ten. Germline lookup yields CDR1 MDHEN and CDR2 SYDVKM. The CDR3 sequence is 15 residues long. Trimming cost V 3 bases and J 2 bases, with 12 bases left between them. The gene calls are TRBV28 and TRBJ2-3, with D perhaps TRBD1 (6 bases). Sequences were obtained from memory CD4+ T cells from PBMCs, cultured in vitro. The clonotype was recovered from an adult with COVID-19. CDR3 residues: CASSLMDRNTDTQYF. CDR3 coding DNA: TGTGCCAGCAGTTTGATGGACAGAAACACAGATACGCAGTATTTT.